The 6 T cell receptor beta chains listed next were all sequenced from one sample in a study of shared clonotypes between healthy human individuals. Assay: immunoSEQ multiplex PCR; the TCRdb copy retains only in-frame clones and omits some. Among about 510,000 clones listed, roughly 85% were seen once. The sequenced sample consisted of PBMCs. These receptors were obtained from a woman in her thirties or forties in good health. Some clones in this sample may be carry-over from other donors' samples.

This chain's CDR3 is CASSEGGGTDTQYF. CDR3 DNA sequence: TGTGCCAGCAGTGAAGGGGGGGGCACAGATACGCAGTATTTT. This chain joins TRBV2 and TRBJ2-3; D possibly corresponds to TRBD2 (6 bases). V was cut by 1 base and J by 1 base, with 6 bases left in between. CDR1 and CDR2 (germline): SNHLY, FYNNEI. CDR3 length: 14 residues.

The chain is built from TRBV21-1 and TRBJ2-3; the tabulated D call, TRBD2, remains unverified against the DNA. TRBV21-1 is noted as a pseudogene. The CDR3 totals 18 residues. This CDR3 is CASSKEEGGTIGTDTQYF. CDR3 coding DNA: TGTGCCAGCAGCAAAGAAGAGGGAGGGACGATCGGTACAGATACGCAGTATTTT.

This chain joins TRBV2 and TRBJ2-5, with unresolved D. In germline, CDR1 is SNHLY, CDR2 FYNNEI. The CDR3 totals 13 residues. The V end lost 0 bases, the J end lost 5 bases, and 7 bases lay between the germline ends. The CDR3 spells CASSEAGWETQYF. The CDR3 nucleotides read TGTGCCAGCAGTGAAGCTGGTTGGGAGACCCAGTACTTC. The variable domain in full, with the rest retrieved from reference TRBV2 and TRBJ2-5, is EPEVTQTPSHQVTQMGQEVILRCVPISNHLYFYWYRQILGQKVEFLVSFYNNEISEKSEIFDDQFSVERPDGSNFTLKIRSTKLEDSAMYFCASSEAGWETQYFGPGTRLLVL.

As DNA, the CDR3 is TGTGCCAGCAGTTCGTACGGGAGGGGGATGGGAGAGACCCAGTACTTC. It encodes CASSSYGRGMGETQYF. The chain recombines TRBV6-5 with TRBJ2-5; 8 nucleotides match TRBD2. Germline V lookup: CDR1 MNHEY, CDR2 SVGAGI. V lost 4 bases, J lost 4 bases, and 11 bases stayed unmatched. This CDR3 has 16 amino acids.

This chain joins TRBV5-1 and TRBJ2-2, with 8 bases identical to TRBD2. V lost 2 bases and J lost 4; bases outside the gene matches: 7. The CDR3 has 16 amino acids. Looked up from germline, CDR1 is SGHRS and CDR2 is YFSETQ. The CDR3 DNA reads as TGCGCCAGCAGCTTTATCCTAGCGGGTGTCACCGGGGAGCTGTTTTTT. Residues: CASSFILAGVTGELFF.

The chain carries TRBV7-3 and TRBJ1-1; D is uncertain. The germline V gene encodes CDR1 SGHTA and CDR2 FQGTGA. The CDR3 is 13 amino acids. V shed 4 bases and J shed 5 bases, with 11 bases lying between them. The CDR3 region has the DNA TGTGCCAGCAGCTCCCCCGGGGTGACTGAAGCTTTCTTT. Translating gives CASSSPGVTEAFF.